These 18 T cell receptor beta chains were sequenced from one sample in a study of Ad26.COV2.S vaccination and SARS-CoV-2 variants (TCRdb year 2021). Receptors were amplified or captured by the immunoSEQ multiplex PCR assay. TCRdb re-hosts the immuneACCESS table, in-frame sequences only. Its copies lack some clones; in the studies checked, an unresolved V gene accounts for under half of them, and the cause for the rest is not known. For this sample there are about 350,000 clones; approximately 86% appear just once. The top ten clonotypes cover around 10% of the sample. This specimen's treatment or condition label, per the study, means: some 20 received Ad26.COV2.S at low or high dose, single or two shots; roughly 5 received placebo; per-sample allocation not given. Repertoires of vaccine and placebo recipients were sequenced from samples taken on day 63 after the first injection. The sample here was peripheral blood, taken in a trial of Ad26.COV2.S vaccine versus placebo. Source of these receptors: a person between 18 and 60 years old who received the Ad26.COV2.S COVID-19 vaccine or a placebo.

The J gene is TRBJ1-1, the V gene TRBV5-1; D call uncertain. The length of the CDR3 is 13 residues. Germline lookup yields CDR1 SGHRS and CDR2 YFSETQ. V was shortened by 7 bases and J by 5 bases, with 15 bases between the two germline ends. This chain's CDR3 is CASSGALQTEAFF. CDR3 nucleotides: TGCGCCAGCTCTGGAGCCTTGCAGACTGAAGCTTTCTTT.

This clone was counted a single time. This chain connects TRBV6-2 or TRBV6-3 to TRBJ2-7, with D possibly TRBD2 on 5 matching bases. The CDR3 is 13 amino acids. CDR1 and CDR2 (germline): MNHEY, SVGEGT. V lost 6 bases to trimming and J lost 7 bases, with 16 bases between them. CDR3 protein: CASSLDGVWEQYF. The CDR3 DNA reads TGTGCCAGCAGCCTCGACGGGGTTTGGGAGCAGTACTTC.

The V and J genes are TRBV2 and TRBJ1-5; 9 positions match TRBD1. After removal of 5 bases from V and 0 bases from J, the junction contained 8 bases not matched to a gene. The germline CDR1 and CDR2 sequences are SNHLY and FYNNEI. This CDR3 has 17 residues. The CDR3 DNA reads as TGTGCCAGCAGTCCGGGACAGGGAGATTATAGCAATCAGCCCCAGCATTTT. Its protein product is CASSPGQGDYSNQPQHF.

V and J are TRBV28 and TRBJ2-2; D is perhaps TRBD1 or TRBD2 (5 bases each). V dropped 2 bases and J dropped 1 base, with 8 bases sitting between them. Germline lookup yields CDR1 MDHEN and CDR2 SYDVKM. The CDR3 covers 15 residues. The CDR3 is CASSLSGQNTGELFF. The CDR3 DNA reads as TGTGCCAGCAGTTTAAGCGGACAGAACACCGGGGAGCTGTTTTTT.

In DNA, the CDR3 is TGTGCCAGCAGTGAAGAGCAGGAGTACAATGAGCAGTTCTTC. It is translated as CASSEEQEYNEQFF. The chain carries TRBV2 and TRBJ2-1; D is undetermined. V gave up 1 base and J gave up 4 bases, with 8 bases separating them. The CDR3 length is 14 residues. Looked up from germline, CDR1 is SNHLY and CDR2 is FYNNEI. Filled out from reference TRBV2 and TRBJ2-1, the complete variable domain reads EPEVTQTPSHQVTQMGQEVILRCVPISNHLYFYWYRQILGQKVEFLVSFYNNEISEKSEIFDDQFSVERPDGSNFTLKIRSTKLEDSAMYFCASSEEQEYNEQFFGPGTRLTVL.

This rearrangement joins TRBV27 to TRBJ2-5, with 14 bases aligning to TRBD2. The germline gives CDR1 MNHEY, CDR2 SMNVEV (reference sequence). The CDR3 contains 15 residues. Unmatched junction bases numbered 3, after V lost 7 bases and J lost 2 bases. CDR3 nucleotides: TGTGCCAGCACTCGGACTAGCGGGGGGCAAGAGACCCAGTACTTC. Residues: CASTRTSGGQETQYF.

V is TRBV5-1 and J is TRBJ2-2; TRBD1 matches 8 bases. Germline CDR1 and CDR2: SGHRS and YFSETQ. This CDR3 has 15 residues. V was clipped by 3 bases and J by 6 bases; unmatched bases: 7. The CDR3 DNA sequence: TGCGCCAGCAGCTCGGACAGGGCTAGAGCCGGGGAGCTGTTTTTT. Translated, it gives CASSSDRARAGELFF.

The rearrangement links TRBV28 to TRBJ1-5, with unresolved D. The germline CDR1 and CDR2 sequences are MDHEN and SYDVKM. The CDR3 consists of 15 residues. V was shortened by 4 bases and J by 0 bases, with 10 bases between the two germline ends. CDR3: CASSSSPFSNQPQHF. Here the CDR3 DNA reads TGTGCCAGCAGTTCCTCACCCTTTAGCAATCAGCCCCAGCATTTT. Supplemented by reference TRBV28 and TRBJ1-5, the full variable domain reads DVKVTQSSRYLVKRTGEKVFLECVQDMDHENMFWYRQDPGLGLRLIYFSYDVKMKEKGDIPEGYSVSREKKERFSLILESASTNQTSMYLCASSSSPFSNQPQHFGDGTRLSIL.

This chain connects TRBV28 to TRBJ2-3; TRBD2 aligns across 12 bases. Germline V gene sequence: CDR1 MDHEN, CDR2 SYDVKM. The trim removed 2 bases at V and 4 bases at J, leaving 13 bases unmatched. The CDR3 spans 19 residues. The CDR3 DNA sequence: TGTGCCAGCAGTTTAATTCCGGCTAGCGGGAGGGCTTCTTCAGATACGCAGTATTTT. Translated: CASSLIPASGRASSDTQYF.

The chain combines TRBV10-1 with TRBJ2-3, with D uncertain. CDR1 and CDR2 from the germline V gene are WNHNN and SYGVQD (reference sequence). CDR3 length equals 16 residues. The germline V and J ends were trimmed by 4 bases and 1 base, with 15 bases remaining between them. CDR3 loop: CASSVAEAVGTDTQYF. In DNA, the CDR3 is TGCGCCAGCAGTGTCGCGGAAGCAGTCGGCACAGATACGCAGTATTTT.

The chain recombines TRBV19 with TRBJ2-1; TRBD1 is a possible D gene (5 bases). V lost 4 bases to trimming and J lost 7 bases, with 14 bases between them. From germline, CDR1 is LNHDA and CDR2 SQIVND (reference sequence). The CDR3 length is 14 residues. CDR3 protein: CASSTPTYRNEQFF. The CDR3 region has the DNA TGTGCCAGTAGTACCCCGACATACAGGAATGAGCAGTTCTTC.

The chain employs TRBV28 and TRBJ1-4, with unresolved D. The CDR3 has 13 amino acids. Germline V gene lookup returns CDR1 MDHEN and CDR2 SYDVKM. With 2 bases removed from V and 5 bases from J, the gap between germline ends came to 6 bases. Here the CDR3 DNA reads TGTGCCAGCAGTTTACCAGAGAATGAAAAACTGTTTTTT. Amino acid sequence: CASSLPENEKLFF. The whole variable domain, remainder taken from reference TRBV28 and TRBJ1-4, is DVKVTQSSRYLVKRTGEKVFLECVQDMDHENMFWYRQDPGLGLRLIYFSYDVKMKEKGDIPEGYSVSREKKERFSLILESASTNQTSMYLCASSLPENEKLFFGSGTQLSVL.

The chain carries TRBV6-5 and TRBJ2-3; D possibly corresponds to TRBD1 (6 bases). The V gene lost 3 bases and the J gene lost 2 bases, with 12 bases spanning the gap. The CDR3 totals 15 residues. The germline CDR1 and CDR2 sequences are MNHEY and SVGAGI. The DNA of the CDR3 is TGTGCCAGCAGTTATGGGCAGGGGATCACAGATACGCAGTATTTT. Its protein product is CASSYGQGITDTQYF.

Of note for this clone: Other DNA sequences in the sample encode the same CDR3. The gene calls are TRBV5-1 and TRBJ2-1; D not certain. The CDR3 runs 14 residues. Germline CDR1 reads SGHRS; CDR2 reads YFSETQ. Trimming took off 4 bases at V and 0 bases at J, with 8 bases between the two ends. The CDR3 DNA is TGCGCCAGCAGCCCCTATAGCTCCTACAATGAGCAGTTCTTC. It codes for CASSPYSSYNEQFF.

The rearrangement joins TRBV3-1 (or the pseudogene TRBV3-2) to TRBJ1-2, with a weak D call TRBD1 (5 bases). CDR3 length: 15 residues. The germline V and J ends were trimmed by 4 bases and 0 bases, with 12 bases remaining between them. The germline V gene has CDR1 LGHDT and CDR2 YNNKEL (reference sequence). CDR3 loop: CASSLGTTANYGYTF. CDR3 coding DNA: TGTGCCAGCAGCCTCGGGACGACTGCTAACTATGGCTACACCTTC.

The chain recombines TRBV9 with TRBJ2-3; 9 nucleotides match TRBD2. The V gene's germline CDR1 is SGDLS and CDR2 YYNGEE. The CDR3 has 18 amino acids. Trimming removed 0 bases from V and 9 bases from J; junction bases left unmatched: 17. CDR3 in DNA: TGTGCCAGCAGCGTAGGGGCCCCGTGGAGCGGGGGGTTTGGCACGCAGTATTTT. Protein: CASSVGAPWSGGFGTQYF.

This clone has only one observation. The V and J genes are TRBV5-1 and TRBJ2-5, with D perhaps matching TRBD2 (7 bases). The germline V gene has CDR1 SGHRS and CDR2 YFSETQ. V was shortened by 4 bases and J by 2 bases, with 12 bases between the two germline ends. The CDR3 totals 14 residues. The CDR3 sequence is CASSARGPQETQYF. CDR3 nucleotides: TGCGCCAGCAGCGCGCGGGGGCCACAAGAGACCCAGTACTTC.

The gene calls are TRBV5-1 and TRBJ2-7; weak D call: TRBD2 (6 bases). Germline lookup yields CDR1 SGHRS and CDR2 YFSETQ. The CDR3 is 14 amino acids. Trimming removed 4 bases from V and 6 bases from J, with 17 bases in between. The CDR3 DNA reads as TGCGCCAGCAGCCTGGTGGGGGAGGTGGGCGAGCAGTACTTC. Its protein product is CASSLVGEVGEQYF.